This T cell receptor beta chain stems from a study of CD8 T cells in Susac syndrome. It was with random hexamers that roughly 0.5 to 1 ug RNA was reverse transcribed. Amplification of TCR beta CDR3 used immunoSEQ multiplex PCR across 54 Vbeta and 13 Jbeta. TCRdb called the immunoSEQ multiplex PCR reads again in MiXCR, with one record for every CDR3 protein. The sample has under 200,000 distinct CDR3 sequences, roughly 95% seen once. V lost 1 base, J lost 7 bases, and 8 bases stayed unmatched. Looked up from germline, CDR1 is SGHAT and CDR2 is FQNNGV. The CDR3 covers 16 residues. The sequenced material came from CD8+ T cells from PBMCs. The chain recombines TRBV11-2 with TRBJ2-1; 9 bases line up with TRBD1. This TCR was recovered from a human donor with multiple sclerosis. The CDR3 DNA reads TGTGCCAGCAGCTTAGCTGGGACAGGGTCCCCTAATGAGCAGTTCTTC. Translated, it gives CASSLAGTGSPNEQFF.